A selection of T cell receptor beta chains follows, all from one sample in a study of OX40 agonist ivuxolimab in advanced cancers. Libraries were prepared by immunoSEQ multiplex PCR; TCRdb keeps only in-frame clonotypes and omits some of them. This table has roughly 68,000 clones, 75% to 90% appearing once. This specimen was CD4+ or CD8+ T cells sorted from blood, taken in a trial of the OX40 agonist ivuxolimab. These receptors all come from an adult with an advanced solid tumor such as melanoma, head and neck, liver or kidney cancer. Both conserved end residues are part of each CDR3. The D gene is left open where the match is weak. Some rows mark clone size as missing; the rest say once, few, many or name a class of expanded clone.

V	J	size	D	DNA	CDR3
TRBV7-9	TRBJ2-5	once	NA	TGTGCCAGCAGCCCCTACCTACTAGAAGAGACCCAGTACTTC	CASSPYLLEETQYF
TRBV29-1	TRBJ2-4	NA	NA	TGCAGCGTTGACAGGGACGGCTCCTTTGACTTC	CSVDRDGSFDF
TRBV9	TRBJ1-2	NA	NA	TGTGCCAGCAGCGTAGGGGGAGGCCTTCTGGGTGGCTACACCTTC	CASSVGGGLLGGYTF
TRBV7-9	TRBJ1-5	NA	TRBD1	TGTGCCAGCAGCCTAGGGACAGGGAGCAATCAGCCCCAGCATTTT	CASSLGTGSNQPQHF
TRBV11-2	TRBJ2-7	NA	TRBD2	TGTGCCAGCAGCTTAGCGGGAGGAAGGGACGAGCAGTACTTC	CASSLAGGRDEQYF
TRBV4-2	TRBJ2-7	NA	TRBD2	TGTGCCAGCAGCCAAGCCGGGACTAGCGACTACGAGCAGTACTTC	CASSQAGTSDYEQYF
TRBV27	TRBJ1-3	few	NA	TGTGCCAGCAGACCAACAGGGTCTGGAAACACCATATATTTT	CASRPTGSGNTIYF
TRBV7-9	TRBJ1-1	NA	NA	TGTGCCAGCAGCTTATTAGTGGGCACTGAAGCTTTCTTT	CASSLLVGTEAFF
TRBV7-8	TRBJ1-4	NA	NA	TGTGCCAGCAGCTTAGGAGGGGACGAAAAACTGTTTTTT	CASSLGGDEKLFF
TRBV15	TRBJ2-3	NA	NA	TGTGCCACCAGCAGAGATCCCGGAGCAGATACGCAGTATTTT	CATSRDPGADTQYF